This entry describes one T cell receptor (beta chain). Its antigen is unidentified. The data were obtained in a study of regulatory T cells in long-lasting Graves disease. The V gene lost 4 bases and the J gene lost 2 bases, with 16 bases spanning the gap. This CDR3 is built from 15 residues. Germline V CDR1 and CDR2: SGDLS, YYNGEE. Building the TCR beta libraries relied on iRepertoire HTBI primers, and CDR3 regions underwent Arm-PCR. TCRdb called the multiplex PCR reads again in MiXCR, with one record for every CDR3 protein. This table holds approximately 560,000 distinct CDR3 sequences, 15% to 20% found once. The time point: newly diagnosed GD, antithyroid drugs for less than 3 months. PBMC-derived RNA was used for the TCR library. Findings of the study overall: Persistent disease favored TRBV28, TRBJ1-2 and TRBJ2-5.

The data were also submitted as part of a second study, on T cells in Graves' hyperthyroidism and ophthalmopathy. That report notes: The TCR CDR3 was amplified in a first-round RT-PCR using the HTBI primer set.

The sequenced sample was peripheral blood mononuclear cells (PBMCs), obtained at new diagnosis, from a patient treated with antithyroid drugs. The chain couples TRBV9 to TRBJ2-7; D is undetermined. The sequence was obtained from a young man with Graves disease. Written as DNA, the CDR3 is TGTGCCAGCAGCTCCCCGGAGAGCGCCGCCTACGAGCAGTACTTC. Residues: CASSSPESAAYEQYF.